Listed below are T cell receptor beta chains from one sample, sequenced in a study of shared clonotypes between healthy human individuals. The table came from immunoSEQ multiplex PCR; TCRdb's copy has only in-frame clones and leaves some out. The table lists 2 million to 2.5 million clones, approximately 94% of them singletons, with 1.7% in the top ten. Sequencing was performed on naive CD8+ T cells from PBMCs. All receptors derive from a young man in good health. Some clones in this sample may be carry-over from other donors' samples. The CDR3 runs from the conserved cysteine through the conserved F or W. Fields, in order: J gene, V gene, CDR3 protein.

j_gene: TRBJ2-7; v_gene: TRBV19; CDR3aa: CASSQSAARAYEQYF
j_gene: TRBJ2-1; v_gene: TRBV6-5; CDR3aa: CASSYGLKEQFF
j_gene: TRBJ1-5; v_gene: TRBV7-2; CDR3aa: CASSFSGANQPQHF
j_gene: TRBJ2-7; v_gene: TRBV27; CDR3aa: CASSPQTWSAYEQYF
j_gene: TRBJ1-4; v_gene: TRBV4-1; CDR3aa: CASSQVRDGKLFF
j_gene: TRBJ2-1; v_gene: TRBV25-1; CDR3aa: CASSPQNNEQFF
j_gene: TRBJ2-1; v_gene: TRBV11-3; CDR3aa: CASSHRERSGSYNEQFF
j_gene: TRBJ1-2; v_gene: TRBV30; CDR3aa: CAWIGGSSGYTF
j_gene: TRBJ2-1; v_gene: TRBV29-1; CDR3aa: CSVEAAAGASNEQFF
j_gene: NA; v_gene: TRBV7-9; CDR3aa: CASSLDVGLRFEQYF
j_gene: TRBJ2-2; v_gene: TRBV5-3; CDR3aa: CARSLDHSTSGSSGELFF
j_gene: TRBJ2-7; v_gene: TRBV27; CDR3aa: CASSSDRGGSYEQYF
j_gene: TRBJ2-5; v_gene: TRBV18; CDR3aa: CASSPGTVQETQYF
j_gene: TRBJ1-1; v_gene: TRBV7-2; CDR3aa: CASSLLSTEAFF
j_gene: TRBJ2-7; v_gene: TRBV9; CDR3aa: CASSGGTTFYEQYF
j_gene: TRBJ2-1; v_gene: TRBV27; CDR3aa: CASTLGRGTGGDEQFF
j_gene: TRBJ1-2; v_gene: TRBV13; CDR3aa: CASYARDRGRRDDGYTF
j_gene: TRBJ1-3; v_gene: TRBV5-1; CDR3aa: CASSGDRSSGNTIYF
j_gene: TRBJ2-1; v_gene: TRBV25-1; CDR3aa: CASESGPGDEQFF
j_gene: TRBJ2-2; v_gene: TRBV7-9; CDR3aa: CASSLAPGTPSGELFF
j_gene: TRBJ1-4; v_gene: TRBV14; CDR3aa: CASSQEGGARMEKLFF
j_gene: TRBJ2-5; v_gene: TRBV27; CDR3aa: CASSPVDRQETQYF
j_gene: TRBJ2-1; v_gene: TRBV28; CDR3aa: CASSHPRGVLYNEQFF
j_gene: TRBJ1-1; v_gene: TRBV2; CDR3aa: CASRVGAGTEAFF
j_gene: TRBJ1-2; v_gene: TRBV28; CDR3aa: CASSFEQGENYYGYTF
j_gene: TRBJ2-7; v_gene: TRBV7-9; CDR3aa: CASGLAGDISYEQYF
j_gene: TRBJ2-2; v_gene: TRBV19; CDR3aa: CASSTRTYGELFF
j_gene: TRBJ2-7; v_gene: TRBV5-1; CDR3aa: CASSPNHRDGGPYEQYF
j_gene: TRBJ1-1; v_gene: TRBV7-6; CDR3aa: CASTTKRALDGEAFF
j_gene: TRBJ2-1; v_gene: TRBV29-1; CDR3aa: CSVEGRVGGEGEQFF
j_gene: TRBJ2-7; v_gene: TRBV28; CDR3aa: CASSFGGPLSYEQYF
j_gene: TRBJ1-2; v_gene: TRBV19; CDR3aa: CASSMGSRVGYTF
j_gene: TRBJ2-7; v_gene: TRBV5-4; CDR3aa: CASSLKREEANEQYF
j_gene: TRBJ2-1; v_gene: TRBV19; CDR3aa: CASSTRDGSSYNEQFF
j_gene: TRBJ2-2; v_gene: TRBV5-6; CDR3aa: CASSQSSSTGELFF
j_gene: TRBJ2-5; v_gene: TRBV10-3; CDR3aa: CAISDQGWETQYF
j_gene: TRBJ2-2; v_gene: TRBV28; CDR3aa: CASSLWPDRGSTGELFF
j_gene: TRBJ1-5; v_gene: TRBV27; CDR3aa: CASSFGGPRDQPQHF
j_gene: TRBJ2-1; v_gene: TRBV4-3; CDR3aa: CASSQSSGSADEQFF
j_gene: TRBJ2-7; v_gene: TRBV5-6; CDR3aa: CASSFDREIPHEQYF
j_gene: TRBJ2-1; v_gene: TRBV5-6; CDR3aa: CASTPRPAGGRNEQFF
j_gene: TRBJ1-2; v_gene: TRBV28; CDR3aa: CASSLAPGQGYGYTF